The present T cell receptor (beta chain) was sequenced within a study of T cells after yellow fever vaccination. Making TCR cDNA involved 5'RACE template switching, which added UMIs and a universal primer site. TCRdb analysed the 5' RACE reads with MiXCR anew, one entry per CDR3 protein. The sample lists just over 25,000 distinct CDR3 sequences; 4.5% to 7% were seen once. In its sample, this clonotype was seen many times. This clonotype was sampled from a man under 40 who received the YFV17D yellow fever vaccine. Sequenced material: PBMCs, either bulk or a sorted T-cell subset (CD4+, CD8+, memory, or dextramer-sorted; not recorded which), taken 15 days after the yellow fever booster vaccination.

As DNA, the CDR3 is TGTGCCAGCAGCTACCCCGGAGCGGGGTTGGCAGATACGCAGTATTTT. Its translation: CASSYPGAGLADTQYF. J is TRBJ2-3 and V is TRBV7-9, with 7 bases matching TRBD2. CDR1 and CDR2 from the germline V gene are SEHNR and FQNEAQ (reference sequence). The CDR3 sequence is 16 residues long. With V trimmed by 4 bases and J by 4 bases, 11 bases remained unmatched.